The rows below give T cell receptor beta chains drawn from one sample of a study of blood T cell repertoires in COVID-19. Libraries were prepared by immunoSEQ multiplex PCR; TCRdb keeps only in-frame clonotypes and omits some of them. The sample comprises roughly 410,000 clones, about 89% of which are singletons, and 1.5% to 1.9% rests with the top ten. Input material: peripheral blood. The receptors stem from a woman aged 40 to 50 with COVID-19, enrolled during active disease. Both conserved end residues are part of each CDR3. Each record gives: D gene, clone size, J gene, V gene, CDR3 DNA, CDR3 protein. A D gene is named only where the DNA matches it firmly. The listing skips clone size in some rows; elsewhere it reads once, few, many or a size class.

D: TRBD2; size: -; J: TRBJ2-1; V: TRBV19; DNA: TGTGCCAGTAGTATTAGGGGACTAGCGGGGGATTACAATGAGCAGTTCTTC; CDR3: CASSIRGLAGDYNEQFF
D: TRBD1; size: -; J: TRBJ2-1; V: TRBV2; DNA: TGTGCCAGCAGTGTAGGAACAGGGGGCACCCACAATGAGCAGTTCTTC; CDR3: CASSVGTGGTHNEQFF
D: -; size: -; J: TRBJ1-6; V: TRBV6-6; DNA: TGTGCCAGCAGTTACTCCCCGGCGGGGGGTAATTCACCCCTCCACTTT; CDR3: CASSYSPAGGNSPLHF
D: TRBD1; size: -; J: TRBJ1-3; V: TRBV15; DNA: TGTGCCACCAGCCCGAGTGGGACAGGGAGCTCTGGAAACACCATATATTTT; CDR3: CATSPSGTGSSGNTIYF
D: TRBD1; size: few; J: TRBJ1-2; V: TRBV18; DNA: TGTGCCAGCTCACCCGGCGGACAGGGCGTCTATGGCTACACCTTC; CDR3: CASSPGGQGVYGYTF
D: -; size: -; J: TRBJ1-3; V: TRBV29-1; DNA: TGCAGCGTCGTCATGGACGGGAGCTCTGGAAACACCATATATTTT; CDR3: CSVVMDGSSGNTIYF
D: -; size: -; J: TRBJ2-5; V: TRBV5-8; DNA: TGTGCCAGCAGCTTGGCAGGGGCGGAGACCCAGTACTTC; CDR3: CASSLAGAETQYF
D: -; size: -; J: TRBJ1-5; V: TRBV7-3; DNA: TGTGCCAGCAGCTTATCCAGGGGTCAGCCCCAGCATTTT; CDR3: CASSLSRGQPQHF
D: -; size: -; J: TRBJ2-7; V: TRBV12-5; DNA: TGTGCTAGTGGTTTTGGCAGAACCTACGAGCAGTACTTC; CDR3: CASGFGRTYEQYF
D: TRBD1; size: -; J: TRBJ2-7; V: TRBV6-2/TRBV6-3; DNA: TGTGCCAGCAGTTACCCGGGGACAGGGAGACACGAGCAGTACTTC; CDR3: CASSYPGTGRHEQYF
D: TRBD1; size: -; J: TRBJ2-7; V: TRBV18; DNA: TGTGCCAGCTCACCACAGACAGGGGGCACCTACGAGCAGTACTTC; CDR3: CASSPQTGGTYEQYF
D: -; size: -; J: TRBJ2-5; V: TRBV5-1; DNA: TGCGCCAGCAGCTTGGCAGGGTTTGGAGAGACCCAGTACTTC; CDR3: CASSLAGFGETQYF
D: -; size: -; J: TRBJ1-2; V: TRBV19; DNA: TGTGCCAGTAGTATAGATCTCGGCAGGGGTGGCTACACCTTC; CDR3: CASSIDLGRGGYTF
D: TRBD1; size: -; J: TRBJ1-2; V: TRBV5-6; DNA: TGTGCCAGCAGCCTCGGACAGGTCTATGGCTACACCTTC; CDR3: CASSLGQVYGYTF
D: -; size: -; J: TRBJ2-1; V: TRBV6-4; DNA: TGTGCCAGCAGTCGGACTGAAAACAATGAGCAGTTCTTC; CDR3: CASSRTENNEQFF
D: -; size: -; J: TRBJ2-1; V: TRBV29-1; DNA: TGCAGCGCCGATGTGGCGGACGGGGACAATGAGCAGTTCTTC; CDR3: CSADVADGDNEQFF
D: -; size: -; J: TRBJ1-3; V: TRBV28; DNA: TGTGCCAGCAGTTTATGGGGACAATCAGGAAACACCATATATTTT; CDR3: CASSLWGQSGNTIYF
D: TRBD1; size: once; J: TRBJ1-3; V: TRBV18; DNA: TGTGCCAGCTCACCCACACAGGGGGCGGCTGGAAACACCATATATTTT; CDR3: CASSPTQGAAGNTIYF
D: TRBD1; size: -; J: TRBJ1-4; V: TRBV19; DNA: TGTGCCAGTAGTACCAGACAGGGCGCAACTAATGAAAAACTGTTTTTT; CDR3: CASSTRQGATNEKLFF
D: -; size: once; J: TRBJ1-1; V: TRBV27; DNA: TGTGCCAGCAGTCTTTACCCGGGGGGTTTTACTGAAGCTTTCTTT; CDR3: CASSLYPGGFTEAFF
D: -; size: -; J: TRBJ1-2; V: TRBV4-3; DNA: TGCGCCAGCAGCCAAGGGACAGCTTATGGCTACACCTTC; CDR3: CASSQGTAYGYTF
D: TRBD1; size: once; J: TRBJ1-2; V: TRBV6-5; DNA: TGTGCCAGCACCGACCCCGGGACAGGGTACTATGGCTACACCTTC; CDR3: CASTDPGTGYYGYTF
D: TRBD1; size: -; J: TRBJ1-2; V: TRBV5-1; DNA: TGCGCCAGCAGCTTGGGGGACAGGGATGGCTACACCTTC; CDR3: CASSLGDRDGYTF
D: -; size: -; J: TRBJ1-5; V: TRBV30; DNA: TGTGCCTGGAGTGTGGGACTGGATCAGCCCCAGCATTTT; CDR3: CAWSVGLDQPQHF
D: -; size: once; J: TRBJ1-5; V: TRBV24-1; DNA: TGTGCCACCAGTGGGGCAGACTATAGCAATCAGCCCCAGCATTTT; CDR3: CATSGADYSNQPQHF
D: TRBD2; size: -; J: TRBJ2-1; V: TRBV19; DNA: TGTGCCAGTAGCACCCCTTCCGGGGGGACCTTCTACAATGAGCAGTTCTTC; CDR3: CASSTPSGGTFYNEQFF
D: TRBD2; size: -; J: TRBJ2-3; V: TRBV5-1; DNA: TGCGCCAGCAGCTTGGATCTAGCGGGAGGAGGGGATACGCAGTATTTT; CDR3: CASSLDLAGGGDTQYF
D: TRBD1; size: -; J: TRBJ2-1; V: TRBV29-1; DNA: TGCAGCGTTGAGGGCTTTATCGGGACAGGTGTCACCTACAATGAGCAGTTCTTC; CDR3: CSVEGFIGTGVTYNEQFF
D: TRBD1; size: -; J: TRBJ1-2; V: TRBV9; DNA: TGTGCCAGCAGCGTAGAAGTCAGGGGACAGGGGGAGTATGGCTACACCTTC; CDR3: CASSVEVRGQGEYGYTF
D: -; size: -; J: TRBJ1-1; V: TRBV6-6; DNA: TGTGCCAGCAGTTCCCGACAGAACACTGAAGCTTTCTTT; CDR3: CASSSRQNTEAFF
D: -; size: -; J: TRBJ2-7; V: TRBV6-2/TRBV6-3; DNA: TGTGCCAGCAGCCCACCTCTAAGCTACGAGCAGTACTTC; CDR3: CASSPPLSYEQYF
D: -; size: -; J: TRBJ2-5; V: TRBV2; DNA: TGTGCCAGCAAGGGGGGGACGTACCAAGAGACCCAGTACTTC; CDR3: CASKGGTYQETQYF
D: TRBD1; size: -; J: TRBJ2-4; V: TRBV30; DNA: TGTGCCTGGAGTGTAACCCGACAGGGTACGAAATGGAAAAACATTCAGTACTTC; CDR3: CAWSVTRQGTKWKNIQYF
D: -; size: few; J: TRBJ2-7; V: TRBV6-2/TRBV6-3; DNA: TGTGCCAGCAGTTACCGCAGGGGAGAGCAGTACTTC; CDR3: CASSYRRGEQYF
D: -; size: -; J: TRBJ1-2; V: TRBV29-1; DNA: TGCAGCGCCAGGGGCCCTTATGGCTACACCTTC; CDR3: CSARGPYGYTF
D: -; size: -; J: TRBJ1-3; V: TRBV6-1; DNA: TGTGCCAGCAGTGAGCAGGGAAACACCATATATTTT; CDR3: CASSEQGNTIYF